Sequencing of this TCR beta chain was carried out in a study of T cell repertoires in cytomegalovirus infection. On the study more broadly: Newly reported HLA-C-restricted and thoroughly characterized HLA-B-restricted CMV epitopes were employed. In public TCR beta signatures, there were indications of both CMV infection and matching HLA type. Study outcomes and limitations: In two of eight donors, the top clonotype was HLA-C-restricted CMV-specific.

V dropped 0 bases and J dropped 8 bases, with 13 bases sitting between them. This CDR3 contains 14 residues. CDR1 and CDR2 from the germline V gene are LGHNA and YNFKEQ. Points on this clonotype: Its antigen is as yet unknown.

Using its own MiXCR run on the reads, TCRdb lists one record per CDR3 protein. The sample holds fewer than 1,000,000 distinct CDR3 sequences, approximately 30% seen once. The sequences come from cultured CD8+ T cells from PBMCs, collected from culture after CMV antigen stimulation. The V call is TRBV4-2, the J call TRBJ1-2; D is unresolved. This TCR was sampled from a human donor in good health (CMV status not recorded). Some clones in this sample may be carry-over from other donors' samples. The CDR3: CASSQDAGVIGYTF. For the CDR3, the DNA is TGTGCCAGCAGCCAAGATGCCGGGGTGATCGGCTACACCTTC.